Below, 11 T cell receptor beta chains from the same sample are listed, as sequenced in a study of response to subunit inactivated influenza vaccine. TCRdb re-analysed the RT-PCR reads in MiXCR, keeping a single row per CDR3 protein. The sample lists 550,000 to 800,000 distinct CDR3 sequences, about 14% seen once, with 5.5% to 7% in the top ten. Sequences were derived from PBMCs from blood, sampled 14 to 15 days before vaccination. These receptors all stem from a man over 45 who received an inactivated influenza vaccine.

V gene TRBV12-3 or TRBV12-4 combines with J gene TRBJ2-7; 7 nucleotides align to TRBD1. The CDR3 runs 13 residues. J was trimmed by 5 bases and V by 3 bases; bases with no gene match: 4. The CDR3 DNA sequence: TGTGCCAGCAGTTTCACCAGGGGGAACGAGCAGTACTTC. Its protein product is CASSFTRGNEQYF.

About this clonotype itself: At one end, the junction sequence differs from germline, possibly due to a read error. This sequence joins TRBV7-7 and TRBJ2-5; D may be TRBD1 or TRBD2 (5 bases each). CDR1 and CDR2 from the germline V gene are SSHAT and FNYEAQ (reference sequence). The length of the CDR3 is 14 residues. The CDR3 reads CASSFPGTSETQYF. The CDR3, as DNA: TGTGCTAGCAGCTTCCCCGGGACCTCAGAGACCCAGTACTTC.

The chain recombines TRBV28 with TRBJ1-2, with 9 bases identical to TRBD1. Germline V CDR1 and CDR2: MDHEN, SYDVKM. V lost 5 bases and J lost 0; bases outside the gene matches: 10. The CDR3 runs to 17 residues. CDR3 loop: CASSPGTGLSSNYGYTF. The CDR3 DNA reads TGTGCCAGCAGTCCCGGGACAGGGCTATCGTCTAACTATGGCTACACCTTC.

This clonotype has just a few counts. The chain combines TRBV10-3 with TRBJ2-3; 8 bases agree with TRBD2. The CDR3 totals 14 residues. J gave up 3 bases and V 7 bases, and 6 bases lay outside the gene matches. Per germline, CDR1 ENHRY and CDR2 SYGVKD. The CDR3 region has the DNA TGTGCCATCAAGTCGGGAGGGCCGACAGATACGCAGTATTTT. Translation: CAIKSGGPTDTQYF.

This chain uses TRBV3-1 with TRBJ1-2; 10 bases are a match to TRBD1. The junction had 5 bases not matched to a gene; V was cut back by 0 bases and J by 4 bases. CDR1 and CDR2 (germline): LGHDT, YNNKEL (reference sequence). This CDR3 has 16 amino acids. The DNA for the CDR3 is TGTGCCAGCAGCCAAGATCGAAGGGACAGGGGCTATGGCTACACCTTC. Encoded protein: CASSQDRRDRGYGYTF.

The J gene is TRBJ1-2, the V gene TRBV6-2 or TRBV6-3; 7 bases fit TRBD1. CDR1 and CDR2 from the germline V gene are MNHEY and SVGEGT. CDR3 length: 13 residues. V lost 5 bases, J lost 4 bases, and 4 bases stayed unmatched. As DNA, the CDR3 is TGTGCCAGCAGTGGACAGGTTCCCTATGGCTACACCTTC. It is translated as CASSGQVPYGYTF.

This clonotype occurred many times. The V gene is TRBV20-1, the J gene TRBJ2-7; 9 bases line up with TRBD2. The germline gives CDR1 DFQATT, CDR2 SNEGSKA (reference sequence). The length of the CDR3 is 14 residues. V dropped 1 base and J dropped 4; count of bases not matched to a gene: 5. In DNA, the CDR3 is TGCAGTGCTAGAGCCGGGACTAGCTCGTACGAGCAGTACTTC. Its protein is CSARAGTSSYEQYF.

This chain links TRBV27 with TRBJ1-6; possibly TRBD1 for D (5 bases). The CDR3 extends over 13 amino acids. V shed 3 bases and J shed 10 bases, with 10 bases lying between them. Looked up from germline, CDR1 is MNHEY and CDR2 is SMNVEV (reference sequence). CDR3 in amino acids: CASSLTGPSPLHF. As DNA, the CDR3 is TGTGCCAGCAGTTTGACGGGGCCCTCACCCCTCCACTTT.

This chain links TRBV28 with TRBJ2-5; 10 bases align to TRBD2. This CDR3 contains 14 residues. The V gene's germline CDR1 is MDHEN and CDR2 SYDVKM. The junction had 7 bases not matched to a gene; V was cut back by 7 bases and J by 5 bases. This chain's CDR3 is CASNQPGLAETQYF. Here the CDR3 DNA reads TGTGCCAGCAACCAACCGGGACTAGCGGAGACCCAGTACTTC. The full variable domain, with the rest looked up from reference TRBV28 and TRBJ2-5, is DVKVTQSSRYLVKRTGEKVFLECVQDMDHENMFWYRQDPGLGLRLIYFSYDVKMKEKGDIPEGYSVSREKKERFSLILESASTNQTSMYLCASNQPGLAETQYFGPGTRLLVL.

This clonotype was observed a few times. This chain joins TRBV11-2 and TRBJ2-7, with 10 bases lining up with TRBD1. Germline CDR1 SGHAT, CDR2 FQNNGV. The CDR3 spans 17 residues. The V and J ends lost 4 bases and 1 base, in that order; junction bases with no gene match: 10. CDR3 region: CASSWWAGDRGSYEQYF. In nucleotides, the CDR3 is TGTGCCAGCAGCTGGTGGGCCGGGGACAGGGGTTCCTACGAGCAGTACTTC.

V gene TRBV19 combines with J gene TRBJ1-1; TRBD1 might be the D (6 bases). Trimming shortened V by 6 bases and J by 1 base, and 12 bases separated the two germline ends. CDR3 length: 14 residues. The germline V gene has CDR1 LNHDA and CDR2 SQIVND (reference sequence). CDR3 sequence reads: CASRDRGENTEAFF. CDR3 in DNA: TGTGCCAGTAGGGACAGAGGGGAGAACACTGAAGCTTTCTTT.